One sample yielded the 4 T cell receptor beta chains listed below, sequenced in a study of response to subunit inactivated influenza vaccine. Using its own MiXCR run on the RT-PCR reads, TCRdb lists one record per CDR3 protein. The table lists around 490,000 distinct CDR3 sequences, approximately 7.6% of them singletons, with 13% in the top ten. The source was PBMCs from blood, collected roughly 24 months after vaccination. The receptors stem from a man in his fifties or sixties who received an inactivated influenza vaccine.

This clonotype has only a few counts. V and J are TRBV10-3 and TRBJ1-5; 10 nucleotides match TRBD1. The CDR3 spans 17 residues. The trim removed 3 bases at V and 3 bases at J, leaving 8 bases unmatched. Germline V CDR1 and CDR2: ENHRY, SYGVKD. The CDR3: CAISDRKTGGNNQPQHF. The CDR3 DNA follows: TGTGCCATCAGTGACCGAAAGACAGGGGGCAACAATCAGCCCCAGCATTTT.

Here the CDR3 reads CASRSRQSRDTQYF. CDR3 DNA sequence: TGTGCAAGTCGCTCCAGACAGAGTAGGGATACGCAGTATTTT. The rearrangement joins TRBV12-2 to TRBJ2-3; TRBD1 was called by the table and not checked on the DNA. TRBV12-2 is marked as a pseudogene. The CDR3 contains 14 residues.

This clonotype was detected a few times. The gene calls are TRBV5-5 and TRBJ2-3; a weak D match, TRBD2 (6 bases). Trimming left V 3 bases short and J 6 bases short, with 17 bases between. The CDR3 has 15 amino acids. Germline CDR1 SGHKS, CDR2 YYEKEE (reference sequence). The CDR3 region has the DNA TGTGCCAGCAGCTACCCCCGGGACTCCGGGGATACGCAGTATTTT. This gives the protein CASSYPRDSGDTQYF. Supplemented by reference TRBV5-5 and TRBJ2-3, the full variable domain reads DAGVTQSPTHLIKTRGQQVTLRCSPISGHKSVSWYQQVLGQGPQFIFQYYEKEERGRGNFPDRFSARQFPNYSSELNVNALLLGDSALYLCASSYPRDSGDTQYFGPGTRLTVL.

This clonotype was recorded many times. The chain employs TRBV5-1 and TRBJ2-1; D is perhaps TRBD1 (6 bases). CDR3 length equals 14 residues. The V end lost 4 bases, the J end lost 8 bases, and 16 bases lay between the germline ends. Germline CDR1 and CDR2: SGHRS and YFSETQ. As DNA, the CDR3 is TGCGCCAGCAGCCTTCGACAGGTTCAGGATGAGCAGTTCTTC. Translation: CASSLRQVQDEQFF.